The TCR beta chain under discussion was sequenced for a study of cytomegalovirus exposure and HLA in healthy donors. 60 Vbeta and 13 Jbeta primers were used in PCR. Repertoires were generated with immunoSEQ multiplex PCR, while TCRdb's copy carries only in-frame clones and drops some. The table includes 210,000 or so clones, approximately 88% detected once. The CDR3 spans 14 residues. Germline V gives CDR1 GTSNPN, CDR2 SVGIG (reference sequence). The V end lost 2 bases, the J end lost 2 bases, and 12 bases lay between the germline ends. This clone turned up a few times. Sequences were obtained from PBMCs. The TCR sequence derives from a boy aged 2 to 10 in good health and CMV-seronegative. The chain combines TRBV30 with TRBJ1-1, with a possible D match to TRBD1 (6 bases). The DNA of the CDR3 is TGTGCCTGGAGTTCAGGACAGCAAAACACTGAAGCTTTCTTT. Translating gives CAWSSGQQNTEAFF.